What follows are 2 T cell receptor beta chains derived from one specimen sequenced in a study of T cell responses to AZD1222 COVID-19 vaccine. Profiled with immunoSEQ multiplex PCR; TCRdb holds only in-frame clones, not every one. The repertoire holds 150,000 to 200,000 clones, with around 90% as singletons. Sequencing used peripheral blood, obtained on day 0 of AZD1222 vaccination. Receptors were obtained from an adult in good health.

The gene calls are TRBV30 and TRBJ1-2; 10 bases are a match to TRBD1. This CDR3 is built from 15 residues. Germline V gene lookup returns CDR1 GTSNPN and CDR2 SVGIG (reference sequence). V lost 2 bases, J lost 4 bases, and 7 bases stayed unmatched. This CDR3 reads CAWSTPGQGSYGYTF. The CDR3 region has the DNA TGTGCCTGGAGTACCCCGGGACAGGGGAGCTATGGCTACACCTTC.

The V and J genes are TRBV15 and TRBJ2-5; weak D call: TRBD2 (6 bases). This CDR3 is built from 15 residues. V dropped 0 bases and J dropped 5 bases, with 13 bases sitting between them. In germline, CDR1 is LNHNV, CDR2 YYDKDF (reference sequence). CDR3: CATSRDSQGGETQYF. The DNA of the CDR3 is TGTGCCACCAGCAGAGATAGTCAGGGAGGCGAGACCCAGTACTTC. The whole variable domain, filled in from reference TRBV15 and TRBJ2-5, reads DAMVIQNPRYQVTQFGKPVTLSCSQTLNHNVMYWYQQKSSQAPKLLFHYYDKDFNNEADTPDNFQSRRPNTSFCFLDIRSPGLGDTAMYLCATSRDSQGGETQYFGPGTRLLVL.